Listed below are T cell receptor beta chains from one sample, sequenced in a study of shared clonotypes between healthy human individuals. Sequenced by immunoSEQ multiplex PCR; TCRdb stores in-frame clones only, minus some. The sample lists about 2.2 million clones, over 85% occurring once. Sequences were obtained from naive CD8+ T cells from PBMCs. These receptors all stem from a man between 18 and 29 years old in good health. Some clones in this sample may be carry-over from other donors' samples. Both conserved end residues are part of each CDR3. The order of the fields is D gene, clone size, V gene, J gene, CDR3 protein, CDR3 DNA. The D gene is left open where the match is weak. The listing skips clone size in some rows; elsewhere it reads once, few, many or a size class.

>-|-|TRBV19|TRBJ2-7
CASSIDMLYEQYF
TGTGCCAGTAGTATAGATATGCTCTACGAGCAGTACTTC
>TRBD2|once|TRBV2|TRBJ2-1
CASLVASGGLYNEQFF
TGTGCCAGCCTCGTGGCTAGCGGGGGTCTGTACAATGAGCAGTTCTTC
>TRBD2|-|TRBV7-6|TRBJ2-7
CASSPSGHSYEQYF
TGTGCCAGCAGCCCTAGCGGGCACTCCTACGAGCAGTACTTC
>-|-|TRBV9|TRBJ1-5
CASSEGDSNQPQHF
TGTGCCAGCAGCGAAGGGGATAGCAATCAGCCCCAGCATTTT
>-|once|TRBV19|TRBJ2-7
CASSPLLSFGYEQYF
TGTGCCAGTAGTCCCCTCCTCTCATTCGGCTACGAGCAGTACTTC
>-|-|TRBV5-1|TRBJ1-1
CASSLAGSPNTEAFF
TGCGCCAGCAGCCTGGCCGGCAGTCCGAACACTGAAGCTTTCTTT
>-|-|TRBV27|TRBJ1-2
CAARTPSYGYTF
TGTGCCGCCAGAACTCCGTCATATGGCTACACCTTC
>-|-|TRBV30|TRBJ1-5
CAWAPRTLAADYSNQPQHF
TGTGCCTGGGCCCCACGAACCTTGGCAGCCGACTATAGCAATCAGCCCCAGCATTTT
>-|few|TRBV14|TRBJ1-2
CASSQDRGYYGYTF
TGTGCCAGCAGCCAAGATAGAGGGTACTATGGCTACACCTTC
>-|-|TRBV15|TRBJ2-1
CATSREGEITYNEQFF
TGTGCCACCAGCAGAGAAGGGGAGATCACCTACAATGAGCAGTTCTTC
>TRBD2|-|TRBV4-1|TRBJ2-7
CASSQGPSFTSGGEQYF
TGCGCCAGCAGCCAAGGCCCCTCTTTTACTAGCGGGGGTGAGCAGTACTTC
>TRBD1|-|TRBV27|TRBJ2-1
CASSFRDRGYNEQFF
TGTGCCAGCAGTTTCCGGGACAGGGGTTACAATGAGCAGTTCTTC
>-|-|TRBV19|TRBJ1-1
CASSIGYRMGMNTEAFF
TGTGCCAGTAGTATCGGTTACCGTATGGGGATGAACACTGAAGCTTTCTTT
>TRBD2|-|TRBV29-1|TRBJ2-1
CSVDLRLAFNEQFF
TGCAGCGTTGACCTGCGACTAGCGTTTAATGAGCAGTTCTTC
>TRBD1|-|TRBV4-1|TRBJ2-5
CASSQGPGQGGQETQYF
TGCGCCAGCAGCCAAGGCCCGGGACAGGGGGGACAAGAGACCCAGTACTTC
>-|-|TRBV19|TRBJ2-2
CASSSRAGELFF
TGTGCCAGTAGTTCCCGGGCCGGGGAGCTGTTTTTT
>-|-|TRBV6-5|TRBJ1-5
CASRLRAKNQPQHF
TGTGCCAGCAGGCTACGGGCCAAAAATCAGCCCCAGCATTTT
>-|few|TRBV29-1|TRBJ1-2
CSDLTGYGYTF
TGCAGCGACCTAACAGGCTATGGCTACACCTTC
>TRBD1|-|TRBV18|TRBJ1-2
CASSGQGAPHGYTF
TGTGCCAGCTCGGGACAGGGGGCGCCCCATGGCTACACCTTC
>-|-|TRBV6-6|TRBJ1-2
CASSYHRDIRGGYTF
TGTGCCAGCAGTTACCACCGGGACATAAGGGGTGGCTACACCTTC
>-|-|TRBV4-1|TRBJ2-1
CATGPPQYNEQFF
TGCGCCACAGGACCCCCCCAATACAATGAGCAGTTCTTC
>-|-|TRBV9|TRBJ2-7
CASSVGLEQYF
TGTGCCAGCAGCGTAGGGCTAGAGCAGTACTTC
>-|-|TRBV25-1|TRBJ2-6
CAKEWGRKAGANVLTF
TGTGCCAAAGAATGGGGGCGCAAGGCTGGGGCCAACGTCCTGACTTTC
>TRBD2|once|TRBV11-2|TRBJ2-7
CASSQGGGVSEQYF
TGTGCCAGCAGCCAGGGCGGGGGGGTTTCCGAGCAGTACTTC
>-|-|TRBV9|TRBJ2-1
CASSVVGAVDEQFF
TGTGCCAGCAGCGTAGTCGGAGCGGTTGATGAGCAGTTCTTC
>-|-|TRBV29-1|TRBJ2-2
CSVEGGTGELFF
TGCAGCGTTGAAGGCGGGACCGGGGAGCTGTTTTTT
>TRBD1|-|TRBV7-9|TRBJ1-2
CASSLGRDSAYGYTF
TGTGCCAGCAGCTTAGGGAGGGACAGCGCTTATGGCTACACCTTC
>TRBD2|-|TRBV6-5|TRBJ2-1
CASSYPSGSFNEQFF
TGTGCCAGCAGTTACCCAAGCGGGAGCTTCAATGAGCAGTTCTTC
>-|-|TRBV9|TRBJ1-1
CASTYGPTEVNTEAFF
TGTGCCAGCACATATGGGCCCACGGAGGTGAACACTGAAGCTTTCTTT
>-|-|TRBV28|TRBJ2-2
CASSVAGHTGELFF
TGTGCCAGCAGCGTGGCGGGTCACACCGGGGAGCTGTTTTTT
>-|-|TRBV28|TRBJ1-5
CASSYTIHSGNQPQHF
TGTGCCAGCAGTTACACTATCCATAGCGGCAATCAGCCCCAGCATTTT
>-|-|TRBV10-3|TRBJ1-2
CAITHSGVTSNYGYTF
TGTGCCATCACCCATTCCGGGGTCACCTCTAACTATGGCTACACCTTC
>-|once|TRBV7-2|TRBJ2-1
CASSSNAGFNEQFF
TGTGCCAGCAGCTCAAACGCAGGGTTCAATGAGCAGTTCTTC
>-|-|TRBV2|TRBJ2-7
CASSSGTVVYEQYF
TGTGCCAGCAGTTCCGGGACGGTTGTATACGAGCAGTACTTC
>TRBD1|few|TRBV7-8|TRBJ1-2
CASSLVRQGANGYTF
TGTGCCAGCAGCTTAGTGAGACAGGGAGCCAATGGCTACACCTTC
>-|-|TRBV19|TRBJ1-5
CASSIRSEWGNQPQHF
TGTGCCAGTAGTATACGTTCCGAGTGGGGCAATCAGCCCCAGCATTTT
>-|-|TRBV15|TRBJ1-4
CATSGSTGHPNEKLFF
TGTGCCACCAGCGGGTCTACCGGGCATCCTAATGAAAAACTGTTTTTT
>TRBD2|-|TRBV27|TRBJ2-7
CASSQLAGAYEQYF
TGTGCCAGCAGTCAACTAGCGGGCGCCTACGAGCAGTACTTC
>-|-|TRBV7-9|TRBJ2-5
CASSTRTEHIVEETQYF
TGTGCCAGCAGCACCCGCACCGAACACATAGTGGAAGAGACCCAGTACTTC